This entry is about one T cell receptor (beta chain). The target antigen is unknown. PCR amplification relied on 60 Vbeta primers (plus 13 Jbeta primers). Method: immunoSEQ multiplex PCR; TCRdb's copy keeps in-frame clones and lacks some. The data hold 130,000 or so clones, with roughly 80% observed a single time. CDR1 and CDR2 (germline): MNHNY, SVGAGI (reference sequence). This CDR3 is 16 amino acids long. With 5 bases clipped from V and 1 base from J, the junction kept 10 bases outside the gene matches. The data were obtained in a study of cytomegalovirus exposure and HLA in healthy donors. Study-wide context: Among about 179 million T cells, an earlier analysis found 95 million to 140 million unique TCR beta sequences. Study-level findings and limits: A missense variant in DCLRE1C was later tied to TCR beta V- and J-gene trimming.

Sequencing used PBMCs. The receptor was derived from a female donor in good health and CMV-seronegative. The chain employs TRBV6-6 and TRBJ1-1; 7 bases align to TRBD1. This chain's CDR3 is CASSADRVTGNTEAFF. CDR3 DNA sequence: TGTGCCAGCAGTGCCGACAGGGTGACGGGGAACACTGAAGCTTTCTTT.